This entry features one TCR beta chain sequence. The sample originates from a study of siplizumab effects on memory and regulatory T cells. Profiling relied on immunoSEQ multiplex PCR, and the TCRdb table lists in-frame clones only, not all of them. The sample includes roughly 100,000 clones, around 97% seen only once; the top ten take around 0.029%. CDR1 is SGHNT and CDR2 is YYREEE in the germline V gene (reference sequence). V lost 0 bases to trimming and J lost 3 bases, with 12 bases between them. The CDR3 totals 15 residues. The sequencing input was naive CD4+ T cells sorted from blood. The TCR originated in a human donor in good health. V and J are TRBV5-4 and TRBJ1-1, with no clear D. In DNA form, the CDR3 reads TGTGCCAGCAGCTTGGTGTCCGGGATTGACACTGAAGCTTTCTTT. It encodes CASSLVSGIDTEAFF.